The clone carrying this T cell receptor (beta chain) has only one observation. What it binds is not known. The source of the sample is a study of CD8+ T cells in alopecia areata. Treatment defined: oral pan-JAK inhibitor, 5-10 mg twice daily. Specimens obtained from alopecia areata patients comprised lesional scalp punch biopsies and peripheral blood. The germline V gene has CDR1 GTSNPN and CDR2 SVGIG (reference sequence). Trimming stripped 4 bases from V and 0 bases from J, with 10 bases between. CDR3 length equals 14 residues. Following RNA extraction, reverse transcription yielded cDNA that acted as the sequencing template. Sequenced by immunoSEQ multiplex PCR; TCRdb stores in-frame clones only, minus some. The sample has approximately 210,000 clones, approximately 67% seen once. Regarding the study as a whole: Among the top 100, expanded CD8+ clones were significantly decreased by tofacitinib, as was scalp clonality.

The starting material was CD4+ T cells sorted from blood, obtained between weeks 43 and 45, from a patient treated with tofacitinib. This TCR came from a human donor with alopecia areata. The chain combines TRBV30 with TRBJ2-1, with D perhaps matching TRBD1 (5 bases). DNA of the CDR3: TGTGCCTGGATAACAGGTTCCTCCTACAATGAGCAGTTCTTC. This sequence encodes CAWITGSSYNEQFF. The variable domain in full, completed from reference TRBV30 and TRBJ2-1, reads SQTIHQWPATLVQPVGSPLSLECTVEGTSNPNLYWYRQAAGRGLQLLFYSVGIGQISSEVPQNLSASRPQDRQFILSSKKLLLSDSGFYLCAWITGSSYNEQFFGPGTRLTVL.